This T cell receptor beta chain was identified during a study of CD8+CD57+ T cells in acquired aplastic anemia. CDR1 is SNHLY, CDR2 FYNNEI, per germline. There are 12 residues in the CDR3. Trimming took 10 bases from V and 11 from J, leaving 20 bases between them. With regard to this clonotype: This CDR3 fails to terminate in the conserved phenylalanine or tryptophan, so it likely reflects a read error.

The template for TCR beta VDJ and CDR3 sequence profiling was genomic DNA. TCRdb redid the calling of the reads with MiXCR, one entry per CDR3 protein. The table has hundreds of thousands of distinct CDR3 sequences, under 80% seen once; the top ten hold around 4%. This clonotype was obtained from a human donor in good health, serving as a control. Sequencing input: sorted CD4+, CD8+, or CD8+CD57+ T cells (not recorded which) from PBMCs. The chain is built from TRBV2 and TRBJ1-2; possibly TRBD1 for D (5 bases). DNA for the CDR3: TGTGCCACCCTGCTGACAGCAAATGAATACACCTAC. It specifies CATLLTANEYTY.